The sequence of this T cell receptor (beta chain) was determined in a study of T cell changes during pregnancy in multiple sclerosis. This CDR3 comprises 14 residues. V was pared by 5 bases and J by 5 bases, with 8 bases of the junction left unmatched. In germline, CDR1 is LNHDA, CDR2 SQIVND (reference sequence). Profiled with immunoSEQ multiplex PCR; TCRdb holds only in-frame clones, not every one. The sample lists more than 35,000 clones, roughly nine tenths occurring once. The chain employs TRBV19 and TRBJ2-7, with TRBD1 matching over 8 bases. The sequence came from a female donor in good health, enrolled as a control in a pregnancy study. The sample consisted of CD4+ T cells from peripheral blood mononuclear cells, taken in the third trimester of pregnancy. The DNA for the CDR3 is TGTGCCAGTAGTCCGAGGACAGGGTCCCACGAGCAGTACTTC. Amino acids: CASSPRTGSHEQYF.